These T cell receptor beta chains were read from a single sample in a study of blood T cells in healthy people across ages. TCRdb fed the 5' RACE reads into MiXCR, producing one record per CDR3 protein. The table has over a million distinct CDR3 sequences, approximately 42% seen once. The material sequenced was blood. These receptors all stem from a woman between 18 and 29 years old in good health. The conserved cysteine and the conserved F or W are not part of the CDR3 here. Each record gives: J gene, D gene, V gene, CDR3 protein. D genes are given only for firm matches.

TRBJ2-7	TRBD1	TRBV25-1	ASSDSRQGADEQY
TRBJ1-6	.	TRBV7-2	ASSPQPGNGSPLH
TRBJ2-3	TRBD1	TRBV6-2/TRBV6-3	ASSVQGVSTDTQY
TRBJ2-3	.	TRBV3-1	ASSPDGGRSNTQY
TRBJ1-2	TRBD1	TRBV20-1	SAGQGQGDYGYT
TRBJ2-5	TRBD1	TRBV7-8	ASSLWGQGVQETQY
TRBJ2-1	TRBD2	TRBV11-1	ASSPPSGVFYNEQF
TRBJ1-2	.	TRBV9	ASSVAPSESNYGYT
TRBJ2-7	TRBD2	TRBV4-1	ASSLTLAGPYEQY
.	.	TRBV7-9	ASSLSSQTQY
TRBJ1-1	.	TRBV7-8	ASSFLDGATEAF
TRBJ1-1	TRBD1	TRBV2	ASEQGSPEAF
TRBJ2-1	TRBD2	TRBV12-3/TRBV12-4	ASSQASGENNEQF
TRBJ2-7	.	TRBV11-2	ASSLDSDLSYEQY
TRBJ1-4	.	TRBV4-1	ASSQVLRSADEKLF
TRBJ2-7	TRBD2	TRBV4-2	ASSQDAGAYSYEQY
TRBJ1-2	.	TRBV27	ASGYTAYGYT
TRBJ1-1	.	TRBV12-3/TRBV12-4	ASSLLLGPEAF
TRBJ2-3	TRBD2	TRBV4-1	ASSQGTILGTSGGSGSDTQY
TRBJ2-2	TRBD2	TRBV6-5	ASMAGGPLTGELF
TRBJ1-3	TRBD1	TRBV12-3/TRBV12-4	ASSLGDRGAGNTIY
TRBJ2-5	.	TRBV27	ASGRDSPSYNEQY
TRBJ2-1	.	TRBV27	ASSYSISYNEQF
TRBJ2-7	.	TRBV28	ASSVDVTGSEQY
TRBJ2-1	.	TRBV15	ATSREGVLDEQF
TRBJ1-1	.	TRBV9	ASSVGQGRTTEAF
TRBJ2-5	.	TRBV7-9	ASSLSRPVRQETQY
TRBJ2-7	TRBD1	TRBV29-1	SAQGETGSHEQY
TRBJ1-5	.	TRBV5-8	ASLPPGSSNQPQH
TRBJ2-1	.	TRBV12-3/TRBV12-4	ASSSGSKLWNEQF
TRBJ2-7	TRBD2	TRBV20-1	RAGRGDEQY
TRBJ1-1	.	TRBV6-1	AAGLRNTEAF
TRBJ2-5	.	TRBV9	ASSVALVTQETQY
TRBJ2-5	.	TRBV28	ASSPGTGAGWGETQY
TRBJ2-1	.	TRBV12-3/TRBV12-4	ASSFPLGEQF
TRBJ1-1	.	TRBV12-3/TRBV12-4	ASNRPADMNTEAF
TRBJ2-7	.	TRBV7-2	ASSLDLSSYNEQY
TRBJ2-7	.	TRBV6-6	ASSYPDGSYEQY
TRBJ2-7	.	TRBV5-5	ASSSRLDSYNEQY
TRBJ1-2	.	TRBV20-1	SARGGAGTNYGYT
TRBJ1-1	.	TRBV20-1	SAIGVNTEAF
TRBJ1-2	TRBD1	TRBV4-1	ASSQDRKDRVGYT
TRBJ2-5	TRBD2	TRBV9	ASSVGLLAGNNEQY
TRBJ2-1	TRBD1	TRBV6-5	ASRGDSDEQF
TRBJ2-3	TRBD2	TRBV4-1	ASSHPVGGGLADTQY
TRBJ2-2	.	TRBV4-3	ASSQLNRVPNTGELF
.	TRBD2	TRBV6-1	ASKRTAPAGGLRFETQY
TRBJ2-7	TRBD2	TRBV7-9	ASSLTSGVQGRY
TRBJ1-1	.	TRBV5-1	ASSSGRSMNTEAF
TRBJ1-2	TRBD1	TRBV24-1	ATSDLIPGQGHYGYT
TRBJ2-4	TRBD2	TRBV6-1	ASTPERGGPQNIQY
TRBJ2-5	TRBD1	TRBV7-9	AGSGTGSNEQY
TRBJ2-3	.	TRBV6-2/TRBV6-3	ASRQGHTHTDTQY
TRBJ2-3	.	TRBV28	ASSYGGRGYTQY
TRBJ2-3	TRBD2	TRBV5-1	ANPTSGRFRYAV